This T cell receptor beta chain was identified in a study of blood T cell repertoires in COVID-19. Germline-derived CDR1 and CDR2 are SGHKS and YYEKEE (reference sequence). Trimming removed 2 bases from V and 2 bases from J, with 11 bases in between. The CDR3 has 15 residues. Using immunoSEQ multiplex PCR, the repertoire was profiled, and TCRdb retains in-frame clones only, with some absent. Among tens of thousands of clones listed, around 87% were seen once. Sequencing input: peripheral blood. The origin of this receptor is a man aged 70-80 years with acute or convalescent COVID-19. V gene TRBV5-5 combines with J gene TRBJ1-3; TRBD1 is a possible D gene (5 bases). Here the CDR3 reads CASSFFQGTGNTIYF. CDR3 DNA sequence: TGTGCCAGCAGCTTTTTCCAGGGAACTGGAAACACCATATATTTT.